The 26 T cell receptor beta chains reported below all come from one sample, sequenced in a study of cytotoxic CD8 clonotypes in ibrutinib-treated CLL (dated by TCRdb to 2020 to 2022). Library generation was performed with the immunoSEQ multiplex PCR assay. Not all clones reach the TCRdb copy of this immuneACCESS table, which keeps in-frame sequences only. Checked studies attribute under half of the gap to unresolved V genes and leave the rest unexplained. The sample records roughly 180,000 clones, roughly four fifths of which are singletons. The biggest ten clones account for about 4.6% of the sample. Explained via the paper, the time point label denotes: approximately 25 months on ibrutinib. Sequenced material: PBMCs, taken after 24 months of ibrutinib treatment. The receptors here all came from a human donor with chronic lymphocytic leukemia.

This rearrangement joins TRBV7-2 to TRBJ1-1; perhaps TRBD1 as D (5 bases). The V end was cut by 7 bases, the J end by 1 base, with 13 bases between. Germline lookup yields CDR1 SGHTA and CDR2 FQGNSA. The CDR3 totals 14 residues. This CDR3 reads CASTPGLPNTEAFF. CDR3 bases: TGTGCCAGCACGCCGGGACTCCCGAACACTGAAGCTTTCTTT.

The rearrangement links TRBV5-1 to TRBJ1-2; 9 bases fit TRBD1. Unmatched junction bases numbered 4, after V lost 7 bases and J lost 3 bases. Per the germline V gene, CDR1 is SGHRS and CDR2 is YFSETQ. The CDR3 covers 13 residues. The CDR3: CASGQGSYYGYTF. CDR3 bases: TGCGCCAGCGGACAGGGGAGCTACTATGGCTACACCTTC. The variable domain in full, with the rest retrieved from reference TRBV5-1 and TRBJ1-2, is KAGVTQTPRYLIKTRGQQVTLSCSPISGHRSVSWYQQTPGQGLQFLFEYFSETQRNKGNFPGRFSGRQFSNSRSEMNVSTLELGDSALYLCASGQGSYYGYTFGSGTRLTVV.

The chain links TRBV9 to TRBJ1-1, with D tentatively TRBD1 (6 bases). CDR3 size: 18 residues. From germline, CDR1 is SGDLS and CDR2 YYNGEE. The V end lost 0 bases, the J end lost 3 bases, and 21 bases lay between the germline ends. The CDR3, as DNA: TGTGCCAGCAGCGTAGAGGACAGCGGCACCCACTATGACACTGAAGCTTTCTTT. This sequence encodes CASSVEDSGTHYDTEAFF.

The J gene is TRBJ1-2, the V gene TRBV28, with TRBD1 matching over 9 bases. CDR3 size: 14 residues. The germline CDR1 and CDR2 sequences are MDHEN and SYDVKM. J was trimmed by 4 bases and V by 6 bases; bases with no gene match: 6. The CDR3 DNA sequence: TGTGCCAGCAGGTTCGGGACAGGGCGCTATGGCTACACCTTC. It codes for CASRFGTGRYGYTF.

The V and J genes are TRBV7-9 and TRBJ2-3, with unresolved D. Germline V gene lookup returns CDR1 SEHNR and CDR2 FQNEAQ (reference sequence). CDR3 length equals 16 residues. Trimming removed 1 base at V and 2 bases at J, with 13 bases between. This CDR3 reads CASSLGIRTATDTQYF. Here the CDR3 DNA reads TGTGCCAGCAGCTTAGGAATAAGGACGGCCACAGATACGCAGTATTTT.

V usage is TRBV5-4 and J usage is TRBJ2-5; 10 bases agree with TRBD1. Germline lookup yields CDR1 SGHNT and CDR2 YYREEE (reference sequence). Trimming removed 7 bases from V and 5 bases from J; junction bases left unmatched: 11. The CDR3 length is 15 residues. The DNA of the CDR3 is TGTGCCAGCTCCTGGGACAGGGGATCACAGGAGACCCAGTACTTC. As protein: CASSWDRGSQETQYF.

V and J are TRBV10-3 and TRBJ1-5; TRBD1 might be the D (6 bases). The CDR3 has 16 residues. The germline V and J ends were trimmed by 3 bases and 2 bases, with 14 bases remaining between them. Germline CDR1 reads ENHRY; CDR2 reads SYGVKD. In DNA form, the CDR3 reads TGTGCCATCAGTGATAGGGGGGGACTAGGCAATCAGCCCCAGCATTTT. Its protein product is CAISDRGGLGNQPQHF.

This clone was detected only a few times. CDR3 in amino acids: CASSFTNGDEAFF. CDR3 in DNA: TGTGCCAGCAGCTTTACGAACGGGGATGAAGCTTTCTTT. The chain couples TRBV7-3 to TRBJ1-1; D gene ambiguous. The CDR3 spans 13 residues. V was clipped by 3 bases and J by 7 bases, with 12 bases between them. Germline V CDR1 and CDR2: SGHTA, FQGTGA.

The table lists this clone with a few counts. The chain has TRBV6-5 and TRBJ1-5; the D gene is possibly TRBD1 (5 bases). Germline V gives CDR1 MNHEY, CDR2 SVGAGI. This CDR3 region has 14 residues. V gave up 8 bases and J gave up 4 bases, with 15 bases separating them. CDR3 nucleotides: TGTGCCAGCTCGGGCAGGGCTGGGAATCAGCCCCAGCATTTT. Translating gives CASSGRAGNQPQHF.

The chain is built from TRBV5-6 and TRBJ1-2; possibly TRBD1 for D (5 bases). The CDR3 is made up of 14 amino acids. Trimming removed 2 bases from V and 2 bases from J, with 10 bases in between. Germline CDR1 is SGHDT and CDR2 is YYEEEE. CDR3 bases: TGTGCCAGCAGCTTAGTGGCAGGGAACTATGGCTACACCTTC. It translates to CASSLVAGNYGYTF.

The chain recombines TRBV4-1 with TRBJ1-4; weak D call: TRBD1 (6 bases). The V end lost 0 bases, the J end lost 8 bases, and 16 bases lay between the germline ends. CDR1 MGHRA and CDR2 YSYEKL come from the germline V gene. CDR3 length: 16 residues. The CDR3 loop reads CASSQDYSTGREKLFF. The DNA for the CDR3 is TGCGCCAGCAGCCAAGATTATTCAACAGGGAGGGAAAAACTGTTTTTT.

This rearrangement joins TRBV15 to TRBJ2-3; TRBD2 agrees at 13 bases. The CDR3 has 15 residues. V was clipped by 3 bases and J by 4 bases; unmatched bases: 1. CDR1 and CDR2 from the germline V gene are LNHNV and YYDKDF (reference sequence). CDR3 sequence reads: CATSRGLAGPDTQYF. CDR3 nucleotides: TGTGCCACCAGCAGGGGACTAGCGGGGCCAGATACGCAGTATTTT.

The chain carries TRBV9 and TRBJ1-4, with TRBD1 matching over 9 bases. The trim removed 3 bases at V and 4 bases at J, leaving 10 bases unmatched. This CDR3 spans 17 amino acids. CDR1 and CDR2 (germline): SGDLS, YYNGEE. CDR3 nucleotide sequence: TGTGCCAGCAGCGCCGGCGGACAGGGGAGGGGTAATGAAAAACTGTTTTTT. It codes for CASSAGGQGRGNEKLFF.

This chain uses TRBV18 with TRBJ2-1, with 8 bases matching TRBD1. Germline V gene sequence: CDR1 KGHSH, CDR2 LQKENI. After removal of 3 bases from V and 4 bases from J, the junction contained 8 bases not matched to a gene. This CDR3 contains 16 residues. CDR3: CASSPRQGQVYNEQFF. Written as DNA, the CDR3 is TGTGCCAGCTCACCCCGGCAGGGACAGGTATACAATGAGCAGTTCTTC.

This chain uses TRBV6-5 with TRBJ2-7; D might be TRBD2 (6 bases). Deletions cut 7 bases from V and 10 bases from J, with 17 bases between. The CDR3 sequence is 12 residues long. Germline V CDR1 and CDR2: MNHEY, SVGAGI. The CDR3 loop reads CASNPGAAYQYF. Written as DNA, the CDR3 is TGTGCCAGCAACCCGGGAGCTGCTTACCAGTACTTC.

The rearrangement joins TRBV7-2 to TRBJ1-5, with D possibly matching TRBD1 (6 bases). Germline CDR1 SGHTA, CDR2 FQGNSA. This CDR3 contains 17 residues. V was clipped by 1 base and J by 0 bases, with 13 bases between them. The CDR3 DNA is TGTGCCAGCAGCTTAGTGGGGGCCCCGAATAGCAATCAGCCCCAGCATTTT. This sequence encodes CASSLVGAPNSNQPQHF.

This clone was seen only once. The genes are TRBV30 and TRBJ1-6; no definite D call. This CDR3 has 15 amino acids. V lost 1 base to trimming and J lost 2 bases, with 9 bases between them. CDR1 is GTSNPN, CDR2 SVGIG, per germline (reference sequence). CDR3: CAWSGRHPYNSPLHF. The CDR3 DNA sequence: TGTGCCTGGAGTGGACGACACCCCTATAATTCACCCCTCCACTTT.

This chain uses TRBV28 with TRBJ2-5, with D perhaps matching TRBD2 (5 bases). The germline V gene encodes CDR1 MDHEN and CDR2 SYDVKM. Trimming pared 6 bases from V and 3 bases from J, leaving 14 bases between. The CDR3 is 14 amino acids. The CDR3 DNA reads as TGTGCCAGCAGGGCGGGCCGCGGCAAAGAGACCCAGTACTTC. Protein product: CASRAGRGKETQYF. The full variable domain, its missing parts supplied by reference TRBV28 and TRBJ2-5, is DVKVTQSSRYLVKRTGEKVFLECVQDMDHENMFWYRQDPGLGLRLIYFSYDVKMKEKGDIPEGYSVSREKKERFSLILESASTNQTSMYLCASRAGRGKETQYFGPGTRLLVL.

This clone was recorded once. The chain carries TRBV7-6 and TRBJ2-5, with 7 bases aligning to TRBD2. From germline, CDR1 is SGHVS and CDR2 FNYEAQ. Germline trimming cut 1 base from V and 0 bases from J; bases unmatched to any gene: 5. This CDR3 contains 16 residues. CDR3 bases: TGTGCCAGCAGCTTAGGGGGGAGGGGATACCAAGAGACCCAGTACTTC. Residues: CASSLGGRGYQETQYF.

The gene calls are TRBV5-6 and TRBJ2-4; no definite D call. Germline CDR1 reads SGHDT; CDR2 reads YYEEEE. The length of the CDR3 is 14 residues. V gave up 1 base and J gave up 7 bases, with 12 bases separating them. Here the CDR3 reads CASSLSAVRNIQYF. CDR3 sequence (DNA): TGTGCCAGCAGCTTGTCGGCGGTCCGGAACATTCAGTACTTC.

This chain uses TRBV11-2 with TRBJ1-5; D is unclear. Trimming stripped 5 bases from V and 6 bases from J, with 11 bases between. Per the germline V gene, CDR1 is SGHAT and CDR2 is FQNNGV. The CDR3 loop spans 13 amino acids. The CDR3 sequence is CASSPQYAQPQHF. The CDR3 DNA follows: TGTGCCAGCAGCCCCCAGTATGCTCAGCCCCAGCATTTT.

This chain uses TRBV11-2 with TRBJ2-7; D may be TRBD2 (6 bases). The CDR3 sequence is 14 residues long. Germline lookup yields CDR1 SGHAT and CDR2 FQNNGV. Trimming pared 5 bases from V and 2 bases from J, leaving 13 bases between. The CDR3, as DNA: TGTGCCAGCAGCGCCGATGGCGGGGCCTACGAGCAGTACTTC. Translation: CASSADGGAYEQYF. The full variable domain, its missing parts supplied by reference TRBV11-2 and TRBJ2-7, is EAGVAQSPRYKIIEKRQSVAFWCNPISGHATLYWYQQILGQGPKLLIQFQNNGVVDDSQLPKDRFSAERLKGVDSTLKIQPAKLEDSAVYLCASSADGGAYEQYFGPGTRLTVT.

The rearrangement uses TRBV19 and TRBJ2-7; no firm D call. The CDR3 consists of 12 residues. The germline gives CDR1 LNHDA, CDR2 SQIVND (reference sequence). Trimming took off 10 bases at V and 0 bases at J, with 10 bases between the two ends. CDR3 coding DNA: TGTGCCACCTTGGGCGACTCCTACGAGCAGTACTTC. Protein sequence: CATLGDSYEQYF.

The chain joins TRBV11-2 to TRBJ1-1; the match to TRBD1 covers 11 bases. With 1 base clipped from V and 7 bases from J, the junction kept 2 bases outside the gene matches. Germline V gene data show CDR1 as SGHAT and CDR2 as FQNNGV. This CDR3 contains 14 residues. The CDR3 nucleotides read TGTGCCAGCAGCTTAGTCGGGACAGGGGGTGAAGCTTTCTTT. Translated, it gives CASSLVGTGGEAFF.

CDR3 sequence (DNA): TGCGCCAGCAGTTCTGAGAAAAGCGGGAGGCACCTCAAGACGCAGTATTTT. Protein sequence: CASSSEKSGRHLKTQYF. The rearrangement joins TRBV5-1 to TRBJ2-3; 9 bases are shared with TRBD2. CDR1 SGHRS and CDR2 YFSETQ come from the germline V gene. The V segment lost 5 bases and the J segment 9 bases; nucleotides outside the gene matches: 19. CDR3 size: 17 residues.

The chain carries TRBV27 and TRBJ1-5; D unresolved. This CDR3 comprises 14 residues. Trimming stripped 2 bases from V and 4 bases from J, with 9 bases between. Germline CDR1 and CDR2: MNHEY and SMNVEV (reference sequence). CDR3 coding DNA: TGTGCCAGCAGTTTAATGGCAGATAATCAGCCCCAGCATTTT. Protein product: CASSLMADNQPQHF.